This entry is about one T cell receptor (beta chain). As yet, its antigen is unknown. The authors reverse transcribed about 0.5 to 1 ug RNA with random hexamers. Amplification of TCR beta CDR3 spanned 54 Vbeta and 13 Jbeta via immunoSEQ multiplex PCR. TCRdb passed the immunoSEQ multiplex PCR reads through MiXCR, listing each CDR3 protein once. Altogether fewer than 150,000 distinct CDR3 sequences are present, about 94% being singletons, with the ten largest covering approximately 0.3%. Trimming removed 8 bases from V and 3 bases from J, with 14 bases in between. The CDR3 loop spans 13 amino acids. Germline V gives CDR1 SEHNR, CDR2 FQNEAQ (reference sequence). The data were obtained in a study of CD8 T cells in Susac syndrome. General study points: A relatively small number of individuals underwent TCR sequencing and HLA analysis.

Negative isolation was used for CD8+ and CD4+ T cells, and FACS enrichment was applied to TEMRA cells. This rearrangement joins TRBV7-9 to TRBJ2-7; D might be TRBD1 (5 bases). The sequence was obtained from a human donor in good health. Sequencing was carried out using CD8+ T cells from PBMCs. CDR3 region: CASVTPGNYEQYF. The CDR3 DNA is TGTGCCAGCGTCACTCCAGGGAACTACGAGCAGTACTTC. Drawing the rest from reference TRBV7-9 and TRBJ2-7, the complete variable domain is DTGVSQNPRHKITKRGQNVTFRCDPISEHNRLYWYRQTLGQGPEFLTYFQNEAQLEKSRLLSDRFSAERPKGSFSTLEIQRTEQGDSAMYLCASVTPGNYEQYFGPGTRLTVT.